This TCR beta chain was identified during a study of T cell responses to AZD1222 COVID-19 vaccine. To note about this clone: The antigen is undetermined.

Study-wide points: Most donors were white British and more were female, and clonal diversity was possibly underestimated. Baseline serology detected seropositivity in only six AZD1222 recipients. Nearly half of unique spike-specific TCRs reportedly avoided B.1.351 and B.1.1.7 mutated regions. Spike as a whole was targeted by vaccine-associated CD4 TCRs, dominant at 160-218 and 743-854.

This CDR3 has 19 residues. The germline CDR1 and CDR2 sequences are MNHEY and SVGEGT. V dropped 4 bases and J dropped 4; count of bases not matched to a gene: 10. The protocol was immunoSEQ multiplex PCR, while the TCRdb copy is restricted to in-frame clones and leaves out a portion. This sample has around 130,000 clones, with 89% found just once. The V call is TRBV6-2 or TRBV6-3, the J call TRBJ2-1, with 16 bases fitting TRBD2. The sequences come from peripheral blood, collected 28 days after the second AZD1222 dose. This clonotype originated in an adult who received the AZD1222 COVID-19 vaccine. CDR3 sequence (DNA): TGTGCCAGCAGTTCCCCGGGACTAGCGGGAGGGGTACGGTACAATGAGCAGTTCTTC. This translates into CASSSPGLAGGVRYNEQFF.